The 18 T cell receptor beta chains below were found in one sample sequenced in a study of shared T cell receptors in the human thymus. Clones were sequenced by immunoSEQ multiplex PCR, and TCRdb holds only the in-frame ones, with some missing. The sample lists about 660,000 clones; approximately 88% were seen once. Another study also made use of these data, one on human thymus T cells.

Sequencing was carried out using thymocytes. Source of these receptors: a boy under three years old with a congenital heart defect.

This clone has a handful of counts. V is TRBV6-1 and J is TRBJ2-7; a weak D match, TRBD1 (5 bases). The V gene's germline CDR1 is MNHNS and CDR2 SASEGT. V lost 6 bases to trimming and J lost 6 bases, with 12 bases between them. This CDR3 is built from 12 residues. CDR3 sequence reads: CASRGEGAEQYF. As DNA, the CDR3 is TGTGCCAGCAGAGGTGAAGGGGCCGAGCAGTACTTC.

The chain joins TRBV20-1 to TRBJ2-5, with D uncertain. V lost 5 bases, J lost 0 bases, and 4 bases lay in between. This CDR3 contains 11 residues. Germline CDR1 and CDR2: DFQATT and SNEGSKA (reference sequence). CDR3 DNA: TGCAGTGCTCCCTACCAAGAGACCCAGTACTTC. Encoded protein: CSAPYQETQYF.

The count of this clone is one. Other DNA sequences from this sample encode an identical CDR3 as well. The chain couples TRBV7-9 to TRBJ1-1; D is unresolved. The germline gives CDR1 SEHNR, CDR2 FQNEAQ (reference sequence). Trimming took 1 base from V and 1 from J, leaving 4 bases between them. The CDR3 is 13 amino acids. The CDR3 DNA follows: TGTGCCAGCAGCTTAGGGGCGAACACTGAAGCTTTCTTT. Translation: CASSLGANTEAFF.

The CDR3 region is CASSWGRLRDMGQTSARDTQYF. Here the CDR3 DNA reads TGCGCCAGCAGCTGGGGCAGGTTGCGGGACATGGGACAGACTAGCGCTAGAGATACGCAGTATTTT. V gene TRBV5-1 combines with J gene TRBJ2-3; D is possibly TRBD2 (8 bases). The CDR3 loop spans 22 amino acids. Trimming left V 3 bases short and J 5 bases short, with 37 bases between. In germline, CDR1 is SGHRS, CDR2 YFSETQ.

V gene TRBV4-1 combines with J gene TRBJ2-5; 9 bases are shared with TRBD2. Per the germline V gene, CDR1 is MGHRA and CDR2 is YSYEKL. J lost 5 bases, V lost 2 bases, and 9 bases had no gene match. The CDR3 covers 16 residues. The CDR3 sequence: CASSQQAGGGSETQYF. Here the CDR3 DNA reads TGCGCCAGCAGCCAACAAGCGGGAGGTGGGAGCGAGACCCAGTACTTC.

J is TRBJ2-7 and V is TRBV7-2; tentative D call: TRBD2 (5 bases). This CDR3 has 16 residues. From germline, CDR1 is SGHTA and CDR2 FQGNSA. V gave up 3 bases and J gave up 3 bases, with 18 bases separating them. CDR3 sequence: CASSFSLAAIDYEQYF. The CDR3 bases are TGTGCCAGCAGCTTTTCCCTAGCTGCCATTGACTACGAGCAGTACTTC. Based on the CDR3 plus reference TRBV7-2 and TRBJ2-7, the full variable domain is GAGVSQSPSNKVTEKGKDVELRCDPISGHTALYWYRQSLGQGLEFLIYFQGNSAPDKSGLPSDRFSAERTGGSVSTLTIQRTQQEDSAVYLCASSFSLAAIDYEQYFGPGTRLTVT.

This clone was seen only once. In nucleotides, the CDR3 is TGCGCCAGCAGCTTGGGTCGGGGTCAAGAGACCCAGTACTTC. It translates to CASSLGRGQETQYF. V gene TRBV5-1 combines with J gene TRBJ2-5; TRBD2 might be the D (5 bases). CDR3 length: 14 amino acids. V was clipped by 0 bases and J by 2 bases, with 8 bases between them. Germline-derived CDR1 and CDR2 are SGHRS and YFSETQ.

This sequence joins TRBV28 and TRBJ1-1, with a weak D call TRBD1 (5 bases). Germline CDR1 and CDR2: MDHEN and SYDVKM. The CDR3 consists of 13 residues. V gave up 5 bases and J gave up 5 bases, with 12 bases separating them. The CDR3 spells CASSHRLGTEAFF. Here the CDR3 DNA reads TGTGCCAGCAGTCACAGGCTGGGGACTGAAGCTTTCTTT.

V and J are TRBV5-4 and TRBJ1-3; D call uncertain. The CDR3 sequence is 15 residues long. Germline V lookup: CDR1 SGHNT, CDR2 YYREEE (reference sequence). Trimming left V 2 bases short and J 0 bases short, with 9 bases between. The DNA of the CDR3 is TGTGCCAGCAGCTTAAATCCAGGCTCTGGAAACACCATATATTTT. It translates to CASSLNPGSGNTIYF.

The rearrangement uses TRBV5-1 and TRBJ2-2; weak D call: TRBD2 (6 bases). The CDR3 runs 18 residues. Per the germline V gene, CDR1 is SGHRS and CDR2 is YFSETQ. Trimming removed 4 bases from V and 7 bases from J, with 26 bases in between. CDR3 DNA sequence: TGCGCCAGCAGCAGGGGTACCGTATTGGAGGGCCTGCACGGGGAGCTGTTTTTT. Protein sequence: CASSRGTVLEGLHGELFF. Supplemented by reference TRBV5-1 and TRBJ2-2, the full variable domain reads KAGVTQTPRYLIKTRGQQVTLSCSPISGHRSVSWYQQTPGQGLQFLFEYFSETQRNKGNFPGRFSGRQFSNSRSEMNVSTLELGDSALYLCASSRGTVLEGLHGELFFGEGSRLTVL.

This clone occurred once. This chain connects TRBV27 to TRBJ2-7, with 15 bases matching TRBD2. CDR3 length: 19 residues. V trimming: 5 bases; J trimming: 2 bases; junction bases outside the gene matches: 13. Germline values: CDR1 MNHEY, CDR2 SMNVEV (reference sequence). In DNA form, the CDR3 reads TGTGCCAGCAGTCTCGCACCCTCGGGACTAGCGGGAGGTGCCTACGAGCAGTACTTC. It translates to CASSLAPSGLAGGAYEQYF.

V is TRBV6-5 and J is TRBJ2-1; possibly TRBD2 for D (5 bases). CDR3 size: 16 residues. Germline V gene sequence: CDR1 MNHEY, CDR2 SVGAGI. The V gene lost 2 bases and the J gene lost 7 bases, with 18 bases spanning the gap. The CDR3 here is CASSYPPTVGSNEQFF. The CDR3 coding sequence is TGTGCCAGCAGTTACCCTCCCACCGTTGGGAGTAATGAGCAGTTCTTC.

The chain joins TRBV20-1 to TRBJ2-1, with no clear D. Germline lookup yields CDR1 DFQATT and CDR2 SNEGSKA (reference sequence). Trimming shortened V by 7 bases and J by 9 bases, and 10 bases separated the two germline ends. The CDR3 covers 10 residues. As DNA, the CDR3 is TGCAGTGTGAGAACGGGTGAGCAGTTCTTC. Translating it yields CSVRTGEQFF.

CDR3 in amino acids: CASSQDWRGSGHEQFF. CDR3 bases: TGCGCCAGCAGCCAAGATTGGCGCGGGAGTGGCCATGAGCAGTTCTTC. This rearrangement joins TRBV4-3 to TRBJ2-1, with 7 bases identical to TRBD2. The J segment lost 8 bases and the V segment lost 0 bases, leaving 10 bases of the junction unmatched. CDR3 length equals 16 residues. Per germline, CDR1 LGHNA and CDR2 YSLEER.

The rearrangement uses TRBV19 and TRBJ2-3; 11 bases map to TRBD2. The germline V gene encodes CDR1 LNHDA and CDR2 SQIVND (reference sequence). The CDR3 length is 18 residues. The ends lost 2 bases at V and 1 base at J; junction bases unmatched: 8. Here the CDR3 reads CASSIRRTSGRCTDTQYF. The CDR3 region has the DNA TGTGCCAGTAGTATAAGGCGAACTAGCGGGAGATGCACAGATACGCAGTATTTT.

A single count supports this clone. This rearrangement joins TRBV27 to TRBJ1-1, with a weak D call TRBD1 (5 bases). V was shortened by 8 bases and J by 4 bases, with 17 bases between the two germline ends. Germline CDR1 MNHEY, CDR2 SMNVEV (reference sequence). The CDR3 extends over 14 amino acids. The CDR3 spells CASVSGREVTEAFF. In DNA form, the CDR3 reads TGTGCCAGCGTCTCGGGCAGGGAGGTCACTGAAGCTTTCTTT.

The rearrangement joins TRBV11-2 to TRBJ2-5; D perhaps matches TRBD2 (6 bases). The V end lost 1 base, the J end lost 6 bases, and 9 bases lay between the germline ends. The CDR3 loop spans 13 amino acids. Germline values: CDR1 SGHAT, CDR2 FQNNGV. CDR3 loop: CASSLGLAKTQYF. The CDR3 coding sequence is TGTGCCAGCAGCTTAGGGCTAGCGAAGACCCAGTACTTC.

This clone has a single count. The chain couples TRBV28 to TRBJ2-2; TRBD2 agrees at 11 bases. The CDR3 loop spans 17 amino acids. Unmatched junction bases numbered 9, after V lost 1 base and J lost 8 bases. Germline CDR1 MDHEN, CDR2 SYDVKM. CDR3 nucleotides: TGTGCCAGCAGTTTATTCCATCGGCTAGCGGGAGGTGGGGAGCTGTTTTTT. Protein sequence: CASSLFHRLAGGGELFF.